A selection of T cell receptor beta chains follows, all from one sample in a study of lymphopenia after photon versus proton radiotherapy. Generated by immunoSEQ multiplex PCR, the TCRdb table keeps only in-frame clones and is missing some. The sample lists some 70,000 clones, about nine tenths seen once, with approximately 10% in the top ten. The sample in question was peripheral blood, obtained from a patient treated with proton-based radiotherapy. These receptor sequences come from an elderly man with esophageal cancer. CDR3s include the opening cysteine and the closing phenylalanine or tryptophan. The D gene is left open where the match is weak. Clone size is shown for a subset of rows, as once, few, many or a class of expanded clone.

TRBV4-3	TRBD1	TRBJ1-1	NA	CASSYDRGTEAFF	TGCGCCAGCAGCTACGACAGGGGGACTGAAGCTTTCTTT
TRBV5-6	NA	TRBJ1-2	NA	CASSLGTGKDNYGYTF	TGTGCCAGCAGCTTGGGTACGGGGAAGGATAACTATGGCTACACCTTC
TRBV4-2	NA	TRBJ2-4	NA	CASSQGTARAKNIQYF	TGTGCCAGCAGCCAAGGGACGGCTAGGGCCAAAAACATTCAGTACTTC
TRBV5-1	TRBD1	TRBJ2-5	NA	CASSTGTGEETQYF	TGCGCCAGCAGCACAGGGACAGGGGAAGAGACCCAGTACTTC
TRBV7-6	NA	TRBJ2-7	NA	CASSLAGLDQYF	TGTGCCAGCAGCTTAGCGGGTCTAGATCAGTACTTC
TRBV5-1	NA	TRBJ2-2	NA	CASGTGELFF	TGCGCCAGCGGGACCGGGGAGCTGTTTTTT
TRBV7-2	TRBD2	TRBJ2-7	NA	CASSLVRGRMYEQYF	TGTGCCAGCAGCTTAGTACGCGGGAGAATGTACGAGCAGTACTTC
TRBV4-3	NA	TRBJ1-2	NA	CASSQDLTGVGYTF	TGCGCCAGCAGCCAAGATCTTACAGGAGTGGGCTACACCTTC
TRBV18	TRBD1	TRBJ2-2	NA	CASSPPGTGWTGELFF	TGTGCCAGCTCACCACCTGGGACAGGGTGGACCGGGGAGCTGTTTTTT
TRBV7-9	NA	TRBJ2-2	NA	CASSLTQVAGELFF	TGTGCCAGCAGCTTAACACAGGTCGCCGGGGAGCTGTTTTTT
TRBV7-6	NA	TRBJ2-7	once	CASSLGFSSSYEQYF	TGTGCCAGCAGCTTAGGGTTCTCCAGCTCCTACGAGCAGTACTTC
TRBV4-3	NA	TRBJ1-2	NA	CASSQQKRPLDYGYTF	TGCGCCAGCAGCCAACAAAAACGACCCCTGGACTATGGCTACACCTTC
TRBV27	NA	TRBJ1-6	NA	CASSLGGRPYNSPLHF	TGTGCCAGCAGTTTAGGGGGCAGACCCTATAATTCACCCCTCCACTTT
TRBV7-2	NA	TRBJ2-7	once	CASSSFGQNSYEQYF	TGTGCCAGCAGCTCGTTCGGACAGAACTCCTACGAGCAGTACTTC
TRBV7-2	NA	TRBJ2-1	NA	CASSLEVPEQFF	TGTGCCAGCAGCTTAGAGGTTCCTGAGCAGTTCTTC
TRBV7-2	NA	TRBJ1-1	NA	CASSLLAGTEAFF	TGTGCCAGCAGCTTATTGGCAGGGACTGAAGCTTTCTTT
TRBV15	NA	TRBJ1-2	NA	CATSRGPHEGYGYTF	TGTGCCACCAGCAGGGGACCTCACGAAGGGTATGGCTACACCTTC
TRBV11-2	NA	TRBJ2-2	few	CASSSRLVSAGELFF	TGTGCCAGCAGCTCACGACTAGTTTCGGCCGGGGAGCTGTTTTTT
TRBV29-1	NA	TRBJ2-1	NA	CSVEGSYSYNEQFF	TGCAGCGTTGAAGGCAGTTACTCCTACAATGAGCAGTTCTTC
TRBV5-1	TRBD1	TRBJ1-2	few	CASSLGTGVGGYTF	TGCGCCAGCAGCTTGGGGACAGGGGTGGGCGGCTACACCTTC
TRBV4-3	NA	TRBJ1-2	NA	CASSHVGLTNYGYTF	TGCGCCAGCAGCCACGTGGGGCTTACTAACTATGGCTACACCTTC
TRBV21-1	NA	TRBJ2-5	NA	CASSRGPETQYF	TGTGCCAGCAGCAGAGGCCCAGAGACCCAGTACTTC
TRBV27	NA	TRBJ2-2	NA	CASIDRNTGELFF	TGTGCCAGCATCGACAGGAACACCGGGGAGCTGTTTTTT
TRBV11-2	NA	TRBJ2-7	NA	CASSWRAIYEQYF	TGTGCCAGCAGCTGGCGGGCGATTTACGAGCAGTACTTC
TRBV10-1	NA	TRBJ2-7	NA	CASSGGAPLREQYF	TGCGCCAGCAGTGGGGGGGCACCTCTAAGGGAGCAGTACTTC
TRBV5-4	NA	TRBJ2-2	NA	CASTPQGLTGELFF	TGTGCCAGCACCCCTCAGGGTTTAACCGGGGAGCTGTTTTTT
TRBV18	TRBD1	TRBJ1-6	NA	CASSPTGDSPLHF	TGTGCCAGCTCACCAACAGGGGATTCACCCCTCCACTTT
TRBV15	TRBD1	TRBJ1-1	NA	CATSRDRWTGEAFF	TGTGCCACCAGCAGAGATCGGTGGACAGGGGAGGCTTTCTTT